A selection of T cell receptor beta chains follows, all from one sample in a study of cytomegalovirus exposure and HLA in healthy donors. Using immunoSEQ multiplex PCR, the repertoire was profiled, and TCRdb retains in-frame clones only, with some absent. The table shows about 200,000 clones, with 82% occurring only once. The sequencing sample was made of PBMCs. All receptors derive from a boy aged 2 to 10 in good health and CMV-seronegative. Each CDR3 is given without its conserved first and last residue. The D gene is left open where the match is weak.

TRBD1 | 14 | TRBJ1-2 | TRBV29-1 | SVGGYVRDSTYGYT
TRBD1 | 12 | TRBJ2-3 | TRBV5-4 | ASRLGQGADTQY
TRBD1 | 12 | TRBJ1-2 | TRBV28 | ASSPGTVTYGYT
NA | 13 | TRBJ1-5 | TRBV5-1 | ASSLGGVSNQPQH
TRBD1 | 13 | TRBJ1-2 | TRBV9 | ASSPSDRADYGYT
NA | 9 | TRBJ1-2 | TRBV6-1 | ASSRGRGYT
TRBD1 | 12 | TRBJ1-5 | TRBV6-5 | ASSLGQGHQPQH
TRBD1 | 11 | TRBJ2-5 | TRBV6-6 | ASREGGLETQY
NA | 14 | TRBJ2-2 | TRBV4-3 | ASSQELGRHTGELF
NA | 15 | TRBJ1-1 | TRBV5-1 | ASSAIGPLTGSTEAF
NA | 13 | TRBJ1-6 | TRBV7-9 | ANSLAGRKESPLH
TRBD1 | 13 | TRBJ1-2 | TRBV25-1 | ASSEYSTGGHGYT
TRBD1 | 13 | TRBJ1-4 | TRBV14 | ASSPYTGDGEKLF
TRBD2 | 13 | TRBJ2-5 | TRBV5-1 | ASNIRASGQETQY
NA | 13 | NA | TRBV5-1 | ASSARAGTSYEQY
TRBD2 | 9 | TRBJ2-3 | TRBV20-1 | GGVDTDTQY
NA | 12 | TRBJ1-2 | TRBV6-1 | ASSEVRGAYGYT
TRBD2 | 12 | TRBJ2-3 | TRBV5-1 | ASSLAPGGDTQY
NA | 12 | TRBJ2-1 | TRBV7-8 | ASSPGWSPNEQF
TRBD1 | 13 | TRBJ1-5 | TRBV6-1 | ASSEAGTGYQPQH
TRBD2 | 12 | TRBJ2-7 | TRBV2 | ASEAGGPSHEQY
TRBD2 | 11 | TRBJ2-5 | TRBV18 | ASSWGGQETQY
NA | 13 | TRBJ2-1 | TRBV15 | ATSRAGGFVNEQF
NA | 12 | TRBJ1-1 | TRBV4-1 | ASSHPLVNTEAF
NA | 10 | TRBJ1-2 | TRBV7-9 | ASSLDRLSYT
NA | 12 | TRBJ1-1 | TRBV7-9 | ASGPDRMNTEAF